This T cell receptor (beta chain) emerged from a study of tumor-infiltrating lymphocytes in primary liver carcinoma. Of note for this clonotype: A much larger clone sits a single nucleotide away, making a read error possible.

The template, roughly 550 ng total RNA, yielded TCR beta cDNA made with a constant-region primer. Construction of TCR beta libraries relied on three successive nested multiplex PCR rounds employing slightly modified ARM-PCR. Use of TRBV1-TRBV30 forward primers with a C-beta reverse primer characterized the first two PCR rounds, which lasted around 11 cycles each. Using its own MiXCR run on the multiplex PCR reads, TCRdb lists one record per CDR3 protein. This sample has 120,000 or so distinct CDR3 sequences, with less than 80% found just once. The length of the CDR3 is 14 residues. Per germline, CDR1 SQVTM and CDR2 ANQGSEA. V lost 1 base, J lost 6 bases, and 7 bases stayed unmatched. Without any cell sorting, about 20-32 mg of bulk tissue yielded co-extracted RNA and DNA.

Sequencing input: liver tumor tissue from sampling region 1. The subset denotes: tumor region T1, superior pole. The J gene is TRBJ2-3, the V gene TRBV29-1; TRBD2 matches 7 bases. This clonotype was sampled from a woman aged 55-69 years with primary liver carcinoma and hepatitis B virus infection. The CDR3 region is CSVEGEGGPDTQYF. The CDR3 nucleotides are TGCAGCGTTGAAGGAGAGGGAGGGCCGGATACGCAGTATTTT.